This record looks at one T cell receptor (beta chain) sequence and its context. J gave up 4 bases and V 0 bases, and 3 bases lay outside the gene matches. In germline, CDR1 is SGHTA, CDR2 FQGNSA. This CDR3 region has 14 residues. The data were taken from a study of PD-L1 blockade in urothelial cancer. The wider study: T cells were recovered from blood samples at a median of roughly 150,000.

Each patient's cancer was a locally advanced or metastatic urothelial carcinoma. Sequencing used immunoSEQ multiplex PCR; TCRdb keeps in-frame clones, though not all of them. The sample lists approximately 51,000 clones, approximately 86% seen once, with roughly 17% in the top ten. This receptor was taken from a man in his sixties with urothelial cancer. The source was PBMCs, collected around atezolizumab (anti-PD-L1) treatment. The chain couples TRBV7-2 to TRBJ2-7, with TRBD2 matching over 7 bases. DNA for the CDR3: TGTGCCAGCAGCTTAGCGGGAGGGCCTTACGAGCAGTACTTC. It codes for CASSLAGGPYEQYF.